This T cell receptor beta chain came from a study of CD8+ T cells in alopecia areata. Study in general: Dosing with tofacitinib proceeded for 6 to 18 months, followed by 6 months off drug. Regarding the study as a whole: Uncertain still, given a single nonresponder, is whether baseline CD8+ expansion links to response. Numerous clones, expanded in lesions, remained in scalp and blood during tofacitinib. Scalp clonality, along with expanded CD8+ clones among the top 100, was significantly decreased by tofacitinib.

Germline trimming cut 2 bases from V and 2 bases from J; bases unmatched to any gene: 5. The length of the CDR3 is 16 residues. The germline gives CDR1 ENHRY, CDR2 SYGVKD. Of note for this clone: Its antigen is currently unknown.

Treatment reported: oral pan-JAK inhibitor, 5-10 mg twice daily. Sequencing relied on a cDNA template that was reverse transcribed from extracted RNA. Using immunoSEQ multiplex PCR, the repertoire was profiled, and TCRdb retains in-frame clones only, with some absent. The sample holds some 180,000 clones, less than 70% seen once. V gene TRBV10-3 combines with J gene TRBJ2-5; 10 bases map to TRBD1. The sequencing used CD8+ T cells sorted from blood, collected at week 24, from a patient treated with tofacitinib. This TCR derives from a human donor with alopecia areata. The CDR3 sequence: CAISEVGTGEQETQYF. CDR3 DNA: TGTGCCATCAGTGAGGTTGGGACAGGGGAACAAGAGACCCAGTACTTC.